A selection of T cell receptor beta chains follows, all from one sample in a study of T-cell reconstitution after alpha-beta-depleted transplantation in children. TCRdb reprocessed the PCR reads with MiXCR, giving one entry per CDR3 protein. The table lists almost 250,000 distinct CDR3 sequences, roughly 25% of them singletons. This specimen was PBMCs, taken before TCRalphabeta/CD19-depleted stem cell transplant. The receptors originated from a girl aged 2-10 years with Fanconi anemia, due to receive a stem cell transplant. Each CDR3 is given with its conserved first and last residue. The D gene is left open where the match is weak. Expanded clones get a size class; other rows say once, few or many, or leave the size out.

length,D,J,V,size,CDR3,DNA
18,TRBD1,TRBJ1-1,TRBV11-2,-,CASSSLLWDRGPRSEAFF,TGTGCCAGCAGCTCCCTACTTTGGGACAGGGGACCTAGGAGTGAAGCTTTCTTT
16,TRBD2,TRBJ2-7,TRBV15,many,CATSRGAGGTSYEQYF,TGTGCCACCAGCAGAGGAGCGGGGGGGACTTCCTACGAGCAGTACTTC
13,-,TRBJ1-1,TRBV7-2,many,CASSLTGNTEAFF,TGTGCCAGCAGCCTGACAGGGAACACTGAAGCTTTCTTT
14,-,TRBJ2-7,TRBV6-5,few,CASSYERGIYEQYF,TGTGCCAGCAGTTACGAGCGCGGGATATACGAGCAGTACTTC
16,-,TRBJ1-6,TRBV28,few,CASREGRGGYNSPLHF,TGTGCCAGCAGAGAAGGACGTGGGGGCTACAATTCACCCCTCCACTTT
15,-,TRBJ2-6,TRBV10-3,-,CAISRGGSGANVLTF,TGTGCCATCAGTCGAGGGGGCTCTGGGGCCAACGTCCTGACTTTC
11,-,TRBJ2-4,TRBV29-1,many,CSVGVAGIQYF,TGCAGCGTTGGCGTGGCCGGCATTCAGTACTTC
13,-,TRBJ2-1,TRBV12-3/TRBV12-4,many,CASSFGTANEQFF,TGTGCCAGCAGTTTCGGGACTGCCAATGAGCAGTTCTTC
12,-,TRBJ1-2,TRBV15,few,CATSRSPYGYTF,TGTGCCACCAGCCGAAGCCCCTATGGCTACACCTTC
18,TRBD1,TRBJ2-2,TRBV28,-,CASSYYQDRGVKTGELFF,TGTGCCAGCAGTTACTACCAGGACAGGGGAGTAAAGACCGGGGAGCTGTTTTTT
15,TRBD2,TRBJ2-1,TRBV20-1,few,CSAPRPSGGNNEQFF,TGCAGTGCTCCGCGCCCTAGCGGGGGGAACAATGAGCAGTTCTTC